This TCR beta chain was recovered during a study of blood T cell repertoires in COVID-19 (dated by TCRdb to 2018 to 2020). Background on the whole study: Collaborator samples came from the United States, Italy and Spain and covered acute and convalescent phases of COVID-19. The prospective study material was composed of cDNA or gDNA derived from T cells, B-cell-depleted T cells, or PBMCs. Subjects who had been exposed to COVID-19, were actively infected with it, or had recovered from it provided the deeply sampled blood TCRbeta repertoires that made up the dataset. The repertoires were released in a freely available public database intended as a resource for research on the immune response to SARS-CoV-2. The samples were drawn from the first 160 participants of the ongoing ImmuneRACE study and from roughly 1,300 subjects provided by 6 global collaborators. The sample metadata nearly always contained a de-identified subject ID, COVID-19 status, age in years and sex. Where available, HLA class I and class II types were taken from metadata supplied by the sample provider and were not determined by assay-based typing. The investigation overall reported the following: The quantity of clinical and demographic metadata differed by source and by participant and was supplied without curation.

Each collaborating institution followed its own protocols to collect whole blood in K2EDTA tubes. For TCRbeta analysis, collaborator samples were shipped as frozen whole blood, as isolated PBMCs, or as DNA extracted from either sample type. The CDR3 numbers 16 residues from cysteine through phenylalanine. Only the CDR3 region is kept as DNA, spanning 48 bases read in frame from base 1. CDR1 and CDR2 (LNHDA, SQIVND) derive from the germline V gene (reference sequence). V is cut back by 4 bases and J by 4 bases, with 9 bases in the junction unmatched. TCRbeta CDR3 regions were amplified from genomic DNA using the immunoSEQ Assay, a bias-controlled multiplex PCR. For the original study's pipeline: The number of nucleated cells in each sample was estimated from the amplification of reference gene primers within the assay. To quantify the absolute abundance of each unique TCRbeta CDR3 rearrangement, sequence reads were collapsed and filtered. For each sample, productive Simpson clonality was calculated by taking the square root of Simpson's diversity index across productive rearrangements. TCRdb took over this immuneACCESS table, retaining in-frame rearrangements with V and J assigned. Such tables are incomplete; in checked studies, under half of the missing clones stem from an unresolved V gene, and the remainder is unexplained. The DNA gave D and trimming, while V, J and clone size come from that table. This sample comprises over 90,000 clones, approximately 86% of them detected only once. The leading ten clones occupy around 1.6% of the sample.

Points on this clone: Its antigen is still unknown. Nothing much larger sits one base from this clone, and base qualities are not available.

The sample comprised peripheral blood. The chain links TRBV19 with TRBJ2-3; TRBD2 agrees with 9 junctional bases. The TCR originated in an elderly man with acute or convalescent COVID-19. The nucleotides are TGTGCCAGTAGTAAGGCTAGCGGGACGTTTGCAGATACGCAGTATTTT. It codes for CASSKASGTFADTQYF. The CDR3 plus the reference TRBV19 and TRBJ2-3 genes for the other parts give the full variable domain: DGGITQSPKYLFRKEGQNVTLSCEQNLNHDAMYWYRQDPGQGLRLIYYSQIVNDFQKGDIAEGYSVSREKKESFPLTVTSAQKNPTAFYLCASSKASGTFADTQYFGPGTRLTVL.